Listed below are T cell receptor beta chains from one sample, sequenced in a study of T cells in localized non-small cell lung cancer. Profiling relied on immunoSEQ multiplex PCR, and the TCRdb table lists in-frame clones only, not all of them. The table shows approximately 37,000 clones, with around nine tenths occurring only once. Sequenced here: peripheral blood, sampled before any cancer treatment. These receptor sequences come from a man aged 18 to 49 with stage I lung adenocarcinoma. The CDR3 runs from the conserved cysteine through the conserved F or W. D genes are given only for firm matches. For some rows the clone size is stated as once, few or many, or as a class when expanded; others skip it.

size: -; J: TRBJ1-2; length: 15; V: TRBV19; D: -; CDR3: CASSPLTGSNYGYTF; DNA: TGTGCCAGTAGCCCTCTGACAGGATCTAACTATGGCTACACCTTC
size: -; J: TRBJ1-5; length: 12; V: TRBV19; D: -; CDR3: CASSSRPGPQHF; DNA: TGTGCCAGTAGTTCACGACCGGGTCCTCAGCATTTT
size: once; J: TRBJ2-3; length: 16; V: TRBV4-1; D: TRBD1; CDR3: CASSHLTGGGTDTQYF; DNA: TGCGCCAGCAGCCACCTGACAGGGGGTGGCACAGATACGCAGTATTTT
size: -; J: TRBJ1-1; length: 14; V: TRBV4-3; D: -; CDR3: CASSPGRLNTEAFF; DNA: TGCGCCAGCAGCCCGGGGAGGTTAAACACTGAAGCTTTCTTT
size: -; J: TRBJ1-2; length: 13; V: TRBV7-3; D: TRBD1; CDR3: CASTSGGGDGYTF; DNA: TGTGCCAGCACCTCAGGGGGTGGGGATGGCTACACCTTC
size: -; J: TRBJ1-1; length: 13; V: TRBV5-1; D: -; CDR3: CASSSEVNTEAFF; DNA: TGCGCCAGCAGCTCGGAAGTGAACACTGAAGCTTTCTTT
size: -; J: TRBJ1-5; length: 14; V: TRBV5-1; D: TRBD1; CDR3: CASSETGGNQPQHF; DNA: TGCGCCAGCAGCGAGACAGGGGGCAATCAGCCCCAGCATTTT
size: -; J: TRBJ1-5; length: 13; V: TRBV7-2; D: -; CDR3: CASSTHAGQPQHF; DNA: TGTGCCAGCAGCACACATGCGGGTCAGCCCCAGCATTTT
size: -; J: TRBJ2-2; length: 17; V: TRBV7-3; D: -; CDR3: CASSLKGFVFGTGELFF; DNA: TGTGCCAGCAGCTTAAAGGGTTTCGTGTTTGGTACCGGGGAGCTGTTTTTT
size: -; J: TRBJ2-7; length: 18; V: TRBV6-1; D: -; CDR3: CASSEGPRGSRALYEQYF; DNA: TGTGCCAGCAGTGAAGGGCCGAGGGGTTCGAGGGCTCTTTACGAGCAGTACTTC
size: few; J: TRBJ2-2; length: 15; V: TRBV2; D: -; CDR3: CASSEAPSLAGELFF; DNA: TGTGCCAGCAGTGAAGCCCCTAGCTTGGCCGGGGAGCTGTTTTTT
size: -; J: TRBJ1-1; length: 14; V: TRBV2; D: TRBD1; CDR3: CASSEIGSGQGAFF; DNA: TGTGCCAGCAGTGAGATAGGGTCGGGACAGGGTGCTTTCTTT
size: -; J: TRBJ1-2; length: 13; V: TRBV6-5; D: -; CDR3: CASSYSNLRGYTF; DNA: TGTGCCAGCAGTTACTCGAACTTGAGGGGCTACACCTTC
size: -; J: TRBJ1-1; length: 16; V: TRBV4-3; D: -; CDR3: CASSQDEEGGDTEAFF; DNA: TGCGCCAGCAGCCAAGATGAAGAAGGTGGGGACACTGAAGCTTTCTTT
size: -; J: TRBJ1-6; length: 13; V: TRBV6-6; D: -; CDR3: CASSYDMNSPLHF; DNA: TGTGCCAGCAGTTATGATATGAATTCACCCCTCCACTTT
size: few; J: TRBJ1-1; length: 14; V: TRBV6-5; D: -; CDR3: CASSSGTRNTEAFF; DNA: TGTGCCAGCTCTTCCGGGACACGGAACACTGAAGCTTTCTTT
size: -; J: TRBJ1-2; length: 14; V: TRBV9; D: -; CDR3: CASSVDLTGDGYTF; DNA: TGTGCCAGCAGCGTGGACTTGACAGGCGACGGCTACACCTTC
size: -; J: TRBJ1-6; length: 14; V: TRBV6-1; D: TRBD1; CDR3: CASTWTGGNSPLHF; DNA: TGTGCCAGCACCTGGACAGGGGGTAATTCACCCCTCCACTTT
size: once; J: TRBJ1-1; length: 15; V: TRBV5-4; D: -; CDR3: CASSLAGAMNTEAFF; DNA: TGTGCCAGCAGCTTGGCAGGGGCTATGAACACTGAAGCTTTCTTT
size: -; J: TRBJ1-3; length: 16; V: TRBV7-3; D: -; CDR3: CASRIDGYFPGNTIYF; DNA: TGTGCCAGCAGGATAGATGGGTATTTCCCTGGAAACACCATATATTTT
size: -; J: TRBJ1-2; length: 14; V: TRBV18; D: -; CDR3: CASSPTSDSYGYTF; DNA: TGTGCCAGCTCCCCCACCTCCGACAGCTATGGCTACACCTTC
size: few; J: TRBJ1-1; length: 15; V: TRBV6-5; D: -; CDR3: CASSLGGIGTPEAFF; DNA: TGTGCCAGCAGCCTCGGGGGGATTGGCACGCCTGAAGCTTTCTTT
size: -; J: TRBJ1-5; length: 13; V: TRBV6-5; D: -; CDR3: CASSSLSNQPQHF; DNA: TGTGCCAGCAGTAGCCTTTCCAATCAGCCCCAGCATTTT
size: once; J: TRBJ1-1; length: 16; V: TRBV4-1; D: -; CDR3: CASSQGNPNLNTEAFF; DNA: TGCGCCAGCAGCCAAGGGAACCCGAACTTGAACACTGAAGCTTTCTTT
size: once; J: TRBJ2-3; length: 13; V: TRBV30; D: -; CDR3: CAWNSLFGDTQYF; DNA: TGTGCCTGGAATTCTTTGTTCGGAGATACGCAGTATTTT
size: -; J: TRBJ1-1; length: 15; V: TRBV4-3; D: TRBD1; CDR3: CASSQGRQGSFWAFF; DNA: TGCGCCAGCAGCCAAGGGAGACAGGGGAGCTTTTGGGCTTTCTTT
size: -; J: TRBJ2-3; length: 20; V: TRBV4-2; D: TRBD2; CDR3: CASSQERIGSLAADGDTQYF; DNA: TGTGCCAGCAGCCAAGAGAGAATAGGAAGCCTAGCGGCTGACGGGGATACGCAGTATTTT
size: -; J: TRBJ2-5; length: 12; V: TRBV7-9; D: -; CDR3: CASSQVQETQYF; DNA: TGTGCCAGCAGCCAAGTTCAAGAGACCCAGTACTTC
size: -; J: TRBJ1-6; length: 18; V: TRBV11-2; D: TRBD1; CDR3: CASSLGNPPGQVRSPLHF; DNA: TGTGCCAGCAGCTTAGGAAATCCCCCGGGACAGGTACGTTCACCCCTCCACTTT
size: -; J: TRBJ2-3; length: 18; V: TRBV4-2; D: TRBD1; CDR3: CASSHHPTGTASTDTQYF; DNA: TGTGCCAGCAGCCATCACCCCACCGGGACAGCTAGCACAGATACGCAGTATTTT
size: -; J: TRBJ1-1; length: 14; V: TRBV19; D: TRBD1; CDR3: CASSRRTGGTEAFF; DNA: TGTGCCAGTAGTAGAAGGACAGGGGGCACTGAAGCTTTCTTT
size: -; J: TRBJ2-7; length: 16; V: TRBV4-2; D: -; CDR3: CASSQEAGPGAYEQYF; DNA: TGTGCCAGCAGCCAAGAGGCAGGTCCGGGGGCCTACGAGCAGTACTTC
size: -; J: TRBJ1-6; length: 16; V: TRBV19; D: TRBD1; CDR3: CASSIPGGAGNSPLHF; DNA: TGTGCCAGTAGTATACCAGGGGGCGCGGGGAATTCACCCCTCCACTTT
size: -; J: TRBJ2-2; length: 14; V: TRBV7-9; D: TRBD2; CDR3: CASSSLAGTGELFF; DNA: TGTGCCAGCAGCTCTCTAGCGGGCACCGGGGAGCTGTTTTTT
size: -; J: TRBJ1-1; length: 13; V: TRBV18; D: TRBD1; CDR3: CASSRQGMAEAFF; DNA: TGTGCCAGCTCGCGACAGGGGATGGCTGAAGCTTTCTTT
size: -; J: TRBJ1-1; length: 14; V: TRBV6-5; D: -; CDR3: CASRQPGRRAEAFF; DNA: TGTGCCAGCAGACAGCCGGGACGGCGCGCTGAAGCTTTCTTT
size: -; J: TRBJ2-7; length: 15; V: TRBV7-2; D: -; CDR3: CASSQGTSLSYEQYF; DNA: TGTGCCAGCAGCCAAGGGACTTCTCTTTCCTACGAGCAGTACTTC
size: -; J: TRBJ1-1; length: 15; V: TRBV6-1; D: TRBD1; CDR3: CASSWTGQGGPEAFF; DNA: TGTGCCAGCAGTTGGACGGGACAGGGAGGCCCTGAGGCTTTCTTT
size: -; J: TRBJ1-5; length: 17; V: TRBV13; D: TRBD1; CDR3: CASSLQSGTGANQPQHF; DNA: TGTGCCAGCAGCCTTCAATCCGGGACAGGTGCCAATCAGCCCCAGCATTTT
size: -; J: TRBJ1-1; length: 14; V: TRBV9; D: -; CDR3: CASSRTQGNTEAFF; DNA: TGTGCCAGCAGCCGAACACAGGGGAACACTGAAGCTTTCTTT
size: -; J: TRBJ2-7; length: 14; V: TRBV19; D: -; CDR3: CASSISGPSYEQYF; DNA: TGTGCCAGTAGTATAAGCGGTCCCTCCTACGAGCAGTACTTC
size: -; J: TRBJ2-5; length: 16; V: TRBV9; D: TRBD2; CDR3: CASSVVAGGSTETQYF; DNA: TGTGCCAGCAGCGTAGTAGCGGGGGGCTCGACGGAGACCCAGTACTTC
size: few; J: TRBJ2-7; length: 13; V: TRBV7-7; D: TRBD1; CDR3: CASSQTQGSEQYF; DNA: TGTGCCAGCAGCCAAACACAGGGGTCCGAGCAGTACTTC
size: few; J: TRBJ1-2; length: 13; V: TRBV30; D: -; CDR3: CAWSVLGSLGYTF; DNA: TGTGCCTGGAGTGTACTTGGCAGCCTTGGCTACACCTTC
size: -; J: TRBJ2-2; length: 15; V: TRBV4-2; D: -; CDR3: CASSQDRVSTGELFF; DNA: TGTGCCAGCAGCCAAGACAGGGTATCCACCGGGGAGCTGTTTTTT
size: -; J: TRBJ2-3; length: 12; V: TRBV7-9; D: TRBD1; CDR3: CASRMSGTGEYF; DNA: TGTGCCAGCAGGATGTCCGGGACAGGGGAATATTTT
size: -; J: TRBJ1-1; length: 15; V: TRBV2; D: -; CDR3: CASSGDPSLGAEAFF; DNA: TGTGCCAGCAGTGGAGACCCCAGTCTGGGGGCTGAAGCTTTCTTT
size: -; J: TRBJ1-3; length: 12; V: TRBV14; D: -; CDR3: CASSRDWDTIYF; DNA: TGTGCCAGCAGCCGTGATTGGGACACCATATATTTT
size: -; J: TRBJ2-7; length: 13; V: TRBV5-1; D: -; CDR3: CASSLGQGNEQYF; DNA: TGCGCCAGCAGCTTGGGGCAGGGGAACGAGCAGTACTTC
size: -; J: TRBJ2-1; length: 16; V: TRBV19; D: TRBD2; CDR3: CASSRTSGGTYNEQFF; DNA: TGTGCCAGTAGTAGGACTAGCGGGGGGACCTACAATGAGCAGTTCTTC
size: -; J: TRBJ1-1; length: 13; V: TRBV9; D: -; CDR3: CASSVAGGAEAFF; DNA: TGTGCCAGCAGCGTAGCGGGGGGGGCTGAAGCTTTCTTT
size: -; J: TRBJ1-1; length: 16; V: TRBV4-1; D: -; CDR3: CASSPREGKGNTEAFF; DNA: TGCGCCAGCAGCCCCCGGGAGGGGAAGGGGAACACTGAAGCTTTCTTT
size: -; J: TRBJ1-1; length: 13; V: TRBV9; D: -; CDR3: CASGRGVETEAFF; DNA: TGTGCCAGCGGGCGAGGGGTAGAGACTGAAGCTTTCTTT
size: -; J: TRBJ2-1; length: 19; V: TRBV19; D: TRBD2; CDR3: CASSRGASRLAGGRGEQFF; DNA: TGTGCCAGTAGTAGAGGGGCGTCGCGATTAGCGGGGGGGCGCGGTGAGCAGTTCTTC